This T cell receptor beta chain was documented in a study of T-cell memory formation after mild COVID-19. On the study more broadly: In these data, TCR clusters were largely donor specific.

Findings of the study overall: Second-wave clones reaching peak frequency on day 37 lacked confirmed SARS-CoV-2 specificity. A balance of CD4 and CD8 characterized clones contracting day 15 to 85, whereas later expanders leaned CD4+.

Remarks on this clonotype: What it binds is not known.

The V end lost 0 bases, the J end lost 7 bases, and 11 bases lay between the germline ends. Germline V gene lookup returns CDR1 SGHRS and CDR2 YFSETQ. CDR3 length: 15 amino acids. TCRdb reprocessed the 5' RACE reads via MiXCR and lists one record per CDR3 protein. Among around 300,000 distinct CDR3 sequences listed, roughly 13% were seen once. The sequence was obtained from a man aged 18 to 29 who had mild COVID-19 (a few samples of this study predate the infection). Cell type and time point are not known. V usage is TRBV5-1 and J usage is TRBJ1-6; D unclear. The sequenced material came from PBMCs or a T cell subset sorted from them (not recorded which). The CDR3 region is CASSLEGLKNSPLHF. The CDR3 coding sequence is TGCGCCAGCAGCTTGGAGGGCCTAAAGAATTCACCCCTCCACTTT.